The 26 T cell receptor beta chains reported below all come from one sample, sequenced in a study of CD8+ T cells in alopecia areata. Sequencing relied on a cDNA template that was reverse transcribed from extracted RNA. Only in-frame clones appear in the TCRdb table, and some are missing; sequencing was by immunoSEQ multiplex PCR. The profile covers around 100,000 clones, with less than 70% appearing a single time and 8.8% taken by the ten largest. Sequencing was done on a sample of CD4+ T cells sorted from blood. Receptors originate from a human donor in good health.

The V and J genes are TRBV4-3 and TRBJ2-5; unclear D gene. V was pared by 2 bases and J by 4 bases, with 8 bases between. CDR3 size: 13 residues. Per the germline V gene, CDR1 is LGHNA and CDR2 is YSLEER. The CDR3 bases are TGCGCCAGCAGCCAAAGACTCGGAGAGACCCAGTACTTC. Translated: CASSQRLGETQYF.

This clone was seen only a few times. This chain connects TRBV30 to TRBJ1-5; no clear D gene. The CDR3 spans 14 residues. Trimming stripped 0 bases from V and 4 bases from J, with 10 bases between. Germline V gene sequence: CDR1 GTSNPN, CDR2 SVGIG (reference sequence). In nucleotides, the CDR3 is TGTGCCTGGAGTGTCTTGGACGAAAATCAGCCCCAGCATTTT. Its protein is CAWSVLDENQPQHF.

This clone has just a few counts. This sequence joins TRBV6-6 and TRBJ1-1; 9 nucleotides line up with TRBD1. CDR3 length: 16 amino acids. Unmatched junction bases numbered 9, after V lost 6 bases and J lost 1 base. CDR1 is MNHNY, CDR2 SVGAGI, per germline (reference sequence). The CDR3 protein is CASSRQTGGTNTEAFF. CDR3 sequence (DNA): TGTGCCAGCAGCCGACAGACAGGGGGTACGAACACTGAAGCTTTCTTT.

The CDR3 DNA reads as TGTGCCAGCAGACCCAGGGGCGGGAGCACTGAAGCTTTCTTT. Residues: CASRPRGGSTEAFF. This chain uses TRBV5-6 with TRBJ1-1; weak D call: TRBD1 (6 bases). The length of the CDR3 is 14 residues. Deletions cut 5 bases from V and 4 bases from J, with 15 bases between. Per germline, CDR1 SGHDT and CDR2 YYEEEE.

The chain joins TRBV29-1 to TRBJ2-1; D is perhaps TRBD2 (7 bases). Germline V lookup: CDR1 SQVTM, CDR2 ANQGSEA. Trimming removed 6 bases from V and 6 bases from J, with 18 bases in between. The CDR3 loop spans 14 amino acids. This CDR3 reads CSVLRGGSPNEQFF. Here the CDR3 DNA reads TGCAGCGTGCTCCGCGGGGGCTCACCCAATGAGCAGTTCTTC.

The chain joins TRBV7-2 to TRBJ2-2; D possibly corresponds to TRBD2 (6 bases). V lost 5 bases to trimming and J lost 3 bases, with 10 bases between them. Germline CDR1 and CDR2: SGHTA and FQGNSA. This CDR3 has 14 residues. The chain's CDR3 is CASSGTSYTGELFF. The CDR3 nucleotides read TGTGCCAGCAGCGGGACTTCGTACACCGGGGAGCTGTTTTTT.

The chain's CDR3 is CASSYFGGQETQYF. CDR3 nucleotides: TGTGCCAGCAGTTACTTCGGCGGCCAAGAGACCCAGTACTTC. V and J are TRBV6-6 and TRBJ2-5; D is unclear. V was pared by 1 base and J by 1 base, with 7 bases between. CDR3 size: 14 residues. Germline V gene data show CDR1 as MNHNY and CDR2 as SVGAGI (reference sequence).

This clone was found a few times. The rearrangement uses TRBV2 and TRBJ1-5, with a possible D match to TRBD1 (5 bases). From germline, CDR1 is SNHLY and CDR2 FYNNEI. V dropped 7 bases and J dropped 4 bases, with 11 bases sitting between them. The CDR3 is 13 residues long. The CDR3 DNA reads TGTGCCAGCACTCGGTGGGGGAATCAGCCCCAGCATTTT. The encoded protein is CASTRWGNQPQHF. Together with reference TRBV2 and TRBJ1-5, the CDR3 gives the full variable domain: EPEVTQTPSHQVTQMGQEVILRCVPISNHLYFYWYRQILGQKVEFLVSFYNNEISEKSEIFDDQFSVERPDGSNFTLKIRSTKLEDSAMYFCASTRWGNQPQHFGDGTRLSIL.

CDR3 bases: TGCAGCGTCAGGCGGACAGGGGGAGACACAGATACGCAGTATTTT. Translated: CSVRRTGGDTDTQYF. The chain uses TRBV29-1 and TRBJ2-3; 10 bases match TRBD1. This CDR3 spans 15 amino acids. CDR1 and CDR2 (germline): SQVTM, ANQGSEA. With V trimmed by 6 bases and J by 2 bases, 8 bases remained unmatched.

This chain links TRBV5-4 with TRBJ2-1, with 8 bases matching TRBD2. V trimming: 3 bases; J trimming: 5 bases; junction bases outside the gene matches: 7. Germline CDR1 and CDR2: SGHNT and YYREEE (reference sequence). The CDR3 consists of 15 residues. This CDR3 is CASSSYSGAHNEQFF. The CDR3 coding sequence is TGTGCCAGCAGCTCATATAGCGGGGCCCACAATGAGCAGTTCTTC.

This clone has only a few counts. The rearrangement uses TRBV19 and TRBJ2-7; TRBD1 agrees at 11 bases. In germline, CDR1 is LNHDA, CDR2 SQIVND (reference sequence). With V trimmed by 6 bases and J by 1 base, 5 bases remained unmatched. The CDR3 contains 15 residues. The CDR3 region has the DNA TGTGCCAGTAGACCCGGACAGGGGGCTTCCTACGAGCAGTACTTC. It specifies CASRPGQGASYEQYF.

The chain employs TRBV4-2 and TRBJ2-7; the D gene is possibly TRBD1 (5 bases). V lost 0 bases and J 3 bases, leaving 9 bases between the germline ends. In germline, CDR1 is LGHNA, CDR2 YNFKEQ. The CDR3 spans 14 residues. CDR3: CASSQDIGVYEQYF. CDR3 coding DNA: TGTGCCAGCAGCCAAGACATAGGGGTCTACGAGCAGTACTTC.

Only a few counts were recorded for this clone. This chain links TRBV28 with TRBJ2-7; no reliable D call. Trimming took 5 bases from V and 2 from J, leaving 10 bases between them. CDR1 is MDHEN, CDR2 SYDVKM, per germline. The CDR3 is 13 residues long. In DNA form, the CDR3 reads TGTGCCAGCAGTCCCATACCCACCTACGAGCAGTACTTC. Protein: CASSPIPTYEQYF.

This sequence joins TRBV30 and TRBJ2-6; D call uncertain. The CDR3 is 13 residues long. Germline-derived CDR1 and CDR2 are GTSNPN and SVGIG (reference sequence). V was trimmed by 5 bases and J by 7 bases, leaving 12 bases between them. The DNA of the CDR3 is TGTGCCTGGGGTACGGGTGGTGCCAACGTCCTGACTTTC. Translation: CAWGTGGANVLTF.

This clone was seen a few times. The CDR3 DNA reads as TGTGCCAGCAGTTCCCCCAACTCGGGGGGTCTCTACGAGCAGTACTTC. Amino acid sequence: CASSSPNSGGLYEQYF. The rearrangement uses TRBV6-5 and TRBJ2-7, with 7 bases lining up with TRBD2. J gave up 3 bases and V 4 bases, and 12 bases lay outside the gene matches. From germline, CDR1 is MNHEY and CDR2 SVGAGI. The CDR3 is made up of 16 amino acids.

The rearrangement uses TRBV2 and TRBJ2-3; D gene uncertain. Germline CDR1 reads SNHLY; CDR2 reads FYNNEI. This CDR3 is 18 amino acids long. Deletions cut 4 bases from V and 3 bases from J, with 23 bases between. Here the CDR3 DNA reads TGTGCCAGCAGTGTGAAGAGTTGGGCGGCTGACCGGACAGATACGCAGTATTTT. The encoded protein is CASSVKSWAADRTDTQYF.

This chain links TRBV6-6 with TRBJ2-5, with 9 bases aligning to TRBD2. Germline loops: CDR1 MNHNY, CDR2 SVGAGI (reference sequence). V gave up 0 bases and J gave up 2 bases; unmatched junction bases: 4. This CDR3 comprises 16 residues. The DNA for the CDR3 is TGTGCCAGCAGTTACTCCTTAGCGGGGGCACAAGAGACCCAGTACTTC. This sequence encodes CASSYSLAGAQETQYF.

The chain combines TRBV5-6 with TRBJ1-2; D unresolved. Between the trimmed V and J ends, which lost 4 bases and 2 bases, there was a span of 12 bases. The CDR3 contains 14 residues. The germline gives CDR1 SGHDT, CDR2 YYEEEE. The CDR3 DNA reads TGTGCCAGCAGCCCACAGAGAGGGAACTATGGCTACACCTTC. This translates into CASSPQRGNYGYTF.

The genes are TRBV15 and TRBJ2-5; D is possibly TRBD2 (5 bases). This CDR3 region has 14 residues. The germline V gene has CDR1 LNHNV and CDR2 YYDKDF (reference sequence). Trimming left V 0 bases short and J 5 bases short, with 10 bases between. The CDR3 nucleotides read TGTGCCACCAGCAGAGATCGGGGTTTGGAGACCCAGTACTTC. It translates to CATSRDRGLETQYF.

This chain joins TRBV2 and TRBJ2-6; no definite D call. The CDR3 has 16 amino acids. Germline V lookup: CDR1 SNHLY, CDR2 FYNNEI. Trimming took 8 bases from V and 4 from J, leaving 18 bases between them. CDR3 region: CASSGLQSAGANVLTF. The CDR3 region has the DNA TGTGCCAGCTCGGGCCTGCAGTCGGCCGGGGCCAACGTCCTGACTTTC.

The J gene is TRBJ2-7, the V gene TRBV29-1, with D uncertain. The CDR3 is 13 residues long. V was trimmed by 4 bases and J by 0 bases, leaving 10 bases between them. CDR1 and CDR2 from the germline V gene are SQVTM and ANQGSEA. This CDR3 is CSVGGGSSYEQYF. DNA of the CDR3: TGCAGCGTTGGAGGCGGCAGCTCCTACGAGCAGTACTTC.

The V call is TRBV4-2, the J call TRBJ1-2; 10 bases are shared with TRBD1. Germline CDR1 is LGHNA and CDR2 is YNFKEQ. The CDR3 is made up of 15 amino acids. After removal of 1 base from V and 6 bases from J, the junction contained 5 bases not matched to a gene. CDR3 in amino acids: CASSQAPDRGNGYTF. DNA for the CDR3: TGTGCCAGCAGCCAAGCACCGGACAGGGGGAATGGCTACACCTTC.

This clone was seen many times. The chain has TRBV7-9 and TRBJ2-3; 8 bases map to TRBD2. V was pared by 3 bases and J by 3 bases, with 5 bases of the junction left unmatched. Germline-derived CDR1 and CDR2 are SEHNR and FQNEAQ (reference sequence). This CDR3 region has 15 residues. CDR3 loop: CASSFRRGETDTQYF. The CDR3 region has the DNA TGTGCCAGCAGCTTTCGGCGGGGGGAGACAGATACGCAGTATTTT. The entire variable domain, with the rest obtained from reference TRBV7-9 and TRBJ2-3, is as follows: DTGVSQNPRHKITKRGQNVTFRCDPISEHNRLYWYRQTLGQGPEFLTYFQNEAQLEKSRLLSDRFSAERPKGSFSTLEIQRTEQGDSAMYLCASSFRRGETDTQYFGPGTRLTVL.

The chain employs TRBV2 and TRBJ2-5, with 9 bases fitting TRBD1. The CDR3 spans 15 residues. The germline V gene encodes CDR1 SNHLY and CDR2 FYNNEI. The J segment lost 1 base and the V segment lost 6 bases, leaving 6 bases of the junction unmatched. CDR3 DNA: TGTGCCAGCAGGGGCGGACAGGGGTTCCAAGAGACCCAGTACTTC. Translating gives CASRGGQGFQETQYF.

The V and J genes are TRBV2 and TRBJ2-7; tentative D call: TRBD1 (6 bases). The CDR3 totals 14 residues. Trimming removed 4 bases from V and 0 bases from J, with 10 bases in between. Germline assignment: CDR1 SNHLY and CDR2 FYNNEI. The CDR3 DNA reads TGTGCCAGCAGTGTAGACAGGAGCTCCTACGAGCAGTACTTC. It specifies CASSVDRSSYEQYF.

V and J are TRBV2 and TRBJ2-7; the D gene is possibly TRBD1 (6 bases). V lost 4 bases to trimming and J lost 3 bases, with 10 bases between them. Per germline, CDR1 SNHLY and CDR2 FYNNEI. There are 13 residues in the CDR3. CDR3 region: CASSGQASYEQYF. CDR3 DNA sequence: TGTGCCAGCAGTGGACAGGCTAGCTACGAGCAGTACTTC.